Presented here are 14 T cell receptor beta chains from one specimen sequenced in a study of radiotherapy plus CTLA-4 blockade in lung cancer. Clones were read by immunoSEQ multiplex PCR, and TCRdb kept only the in-frame ones, dropping some. The top ten clones hold approximately 16% of a sample with around 63,000 clones, 60% to 80% of them seen once. This specimen was peripheral blood, taken from a patient treated with radiotherapy plus ipilimumab. These receptors all stem from a human donor with non-small cell lung cancer whose response to radiotherapy plus ipilimumab could not be evaluated. Some clones in this sample may be carry-over from other donors' samples.

This chain links TRBV4-2 with TRBJ2-5; TRBD2 matches at 8 bases. This CDR3 has 15 residues. V lost 0 bases and J lost 2; bases outside the gene matches: 2. CDR1 is LGHNA and CDR2 is YNFKEQ in the germline V gene. As DNA, the CDR3 is TGTGCCAGCAGCCAAGAGGGGACTAGGCAAGAGACCCAGTACTTC. Protein product: CASSQEGTRQETQYF.

CDR3 bases: TGTGCCAGCAGCCGGTATGGAGGTGAGCAGTTCTTC. It yields the protein CASSRYGGEQFF. V usage is TRBV7-2 and J usage is TRBJ2-1, with D possibly TRBD2 on 5 matching bases. CDR3 size: 12 residues. The V gene's germline CDR1 is SGHTA and CDR2 FQGNSA. The V end lost 5 bases, the J end lost 9 bases, and 11 bases lay between the germline ends.

CDR3 nucleotide sequence: TGTGCCAGCAGCTTACCCCAGAACACTGAAGCTTTCTTT. Translation gives CASSLPQNTEAFF. V gene TRBV7-2 combines with J gene TRBJ1-1; D ambiguous. Germline V gene sequence: CDR1 SGHTA, CDR2 FQGNSA. The CDR3 extends over 13 amino acids. Trimming took off 2 bases at V and 1 base at J, with 5 bases between the two ends.

The V and J genes are TRBV7-2 and TRBJ1-5; weak D call: TRBD1 (5 bases). V was cut by 5 bases and J by 3 bases, with 17 bases left in between. CDR1 and CDR2 (germline): SGHTA, FQGNSA. The CDR3 has 16 residues. The CDR3 region has the DNA TGTGCCAGCAGCCCCGCAGGAGGGACCTCCAATCAGCCCCAGCATTTT. This gives the protein CASSPAGGTSNQPQHF. Full variable domain (rest looked up from reference TRBV7-2 and TRBJ1-5): GAGVSQSPSNKVTEKGKDVELRCDPISGHTALYWYRQSLGQGLEFLIYFQGNSAPDKSGLPSDRFSAERTGGSVSTLTIQRTQQEDSAVYLCASSPAGGTSNQPQHFGDGTRLSIL.

This clone was counted between two and nine times. The chain links TRBV7-8 to TRBJ2-2; TRBD2 might be the D (7 bases). There are 17 residues in the CDR3. V lost 4 bases and J 5 bases, leaving 20 bases between the germline ends. CDR1 and CDR2 from the germline V gene are SGHVS and FQNEAQ. CDR3 loop: CASSWPRDGGQTGELFF. CDR3 nucleotides: TGTGCCAGCAGCTGGCCGCGGGACGGGGGGCAAACCGGGGAGCTGTTTTTT.

In this sample, this clone turned up once. The chain recombines TRBV10-3 with TRBJ2-3, with 7 bases lining up with TRBD1. The CDR3 consists of 14 residues. The germline gives CDR1 ENHRY, CDR2 SYGVKD. Trimming cost V 6 bases and J 7 bases; bases outside gene matches: 10. The CDR3 region is CAISGPGQSHTQYF. For the CDR3, the DNA is TGTGCCATCAGCGGGCCGGGACAGTCCCATACGCAGTATTTT.

The chain recombines TRBV6-5 with TRBJ2-7, with TRBD1 matching over 7 bases. With V trimmed by 6 bases and J by 2 bases, 4 bases remained unmatched. The germline gives CDR1 MNHEY, CDR2 SVGAGI. The CDR3 loop spans 13 amino acids. CDR3 in DNA: TGTGCCAGCAGCCGGGACAGCCCCTACGAGCAGTACTTC. Translation gives CASSRDSPYEQYF.

The chain couples TRBV5-1 to TRBJ1-1, with TRBD1 matching 8 bases. V lost 0 bases to trimming and J lost 0 bases; unmatched junction nucleotides: 4. Germline CDR1 is SGHRS and CDR2 is YFSETQ. The CDR3 is made up of 16 amino acids. CDR3 nucleotide sequence: TGCGCCAGCAGCTTGGTACCAGGGGGCATGAACACTGAAGCTTTCTTT. Translation gives CASSLVPGGMNTEAFF.

The rearrangement joins TRBV5-1 to TRBJ1-2; the match to TRBD1 covers 8 bases. Germline loops: CDR1 SGHRS, CDR2 YFSETQ. The CDR3 totals 15 residues. V shed 0 bases and J 6 bases; nucleotides not matched to a gene: 7. CDR3: CASSLVAGQGDGYTF. CDR3 DNA: TGCGCCAGCAGCTTGGTTGCCGGACAGGGTGATGGCTACACCTTC. The variable domain in full, completed from reference TRBV5-1 and TRBJ1-2, reads KAGVTQTPRYLIKTRGQQVTLSCSPISGHRSVSWYQQTPGQGLQFLFEYFSETQRNKGNFPGRFSGRQFSNSRSEMNVSTLELGDSALYLCASSLVAGQGDGYTFGSGTRLTVV.

The J gene is TRBJ1-5, the V gene TRBV27; D unclear. V shed 2 bases and J shed 0 bases, with 5 bases lying between them. This CDR3 region has 14 residues. CDR1 and CDR2 from the germline V gene are MNHEY and SMNVEV (reference sequence). The CDR3 bases are TGTGCCAGCAGTTTAGAGGCTAGCAATCAGCCCCAGCATTTT. This translates into CASSLEASNQPQHF.

The chain links TRBV29-1 to TRBJ2-1; D is ambiguous. The germline gives CDR1 SQVTM, CDR2 ANQGSEA. The CDR3 sequence is 14 residues long. V lost 7 bases and J 0 bases, leaving 13 bases between the germline ends. The CDR3 reads CSALSGSSYNEQFF. In nucleotides, the CDR3 is TGCAGCGCCCTGTCAGGTAGCTCCTACAATGAGCAGTTCTTC.

The chain carries TRBV29-1 and TRBJ1-4, with a tentative D call TRBD1 (6 bases). Trimming pared 7 bases from V and 5 bases from J, leaving 17 bases between. This CDR3 spans 14 amino acids. The germline CDR1 and CDR2 sequences are SQVTM and ANQGSEA. CDR3 sequence: CSAQLGGGNEKLFF. The CDR3 coding sequence is TGCAGCGCCCAACTGGGAGGGGGGAATGAAAAACTGTTTTTT. Supplemented by reference TRBV29-1 and TRBJ1-4, the full variable domain reads SAVISQKPSRDICQRGTSLTIQCQVDSQVTMMFWYRQQPGQSLTLIATANQGSEATYESGFVIDKFPISRPNLTFSTLTVSNMSPEDSSIYLCSAQLGGGNEKLFFGSGTQLSVL.

The chain recombines TRBV19 with TRBJ2-7; weak D call: TRBD1 (5 bases). The ends were cut back, 7 bases at V and 0 bases at J, with 10 bases in the middle. Germline lookup yields CDR1 LNHDA and CDR2 SQIVND (reference sequence). The CDR3 loop spans 13 amino acids. The CDR3 protein is CASTGHSSYEQYF. The CDR3 coding sequence is TGTGCCAGTACCGGACACTCCTCCTACGAGCAGTACTTC.

This rearrangement joins TRBV6-1 to TRBJ2-3, with 7 bases matching TRBD2. Germline V gene sequence: CDR1 MNHNS, CDR2 SASEGT. V gave up 3 bases and J gave up 1 base; unmatched junction bases: 4. This CDR3 has 15 residues. The CDR3 DNA reads TGTGCCAGCAGTGACTGGAGCGGGGGCACAGATACGCAGTATTTT. Translation: CASSDWSGGTDTQYF.